These 9 T cell receptor beta chains share one sample of origin, sequenced in a study of T cells after yellow fever vaccination. TCRdb redid the calling of the 5' RACE reads with MiXCR, one entry per CDR3 protein. This sample has about 300,000 distinct CDR3 sequences, with around 10% found just once. This specimen consisted of CD4+ T cells sorted from PBMCs, obtained 5 days after the yellow fever booster vaccination. These receptors all stem from a man between 18 and 35 years old who received the YFV17D yellow fever vaccine.

This clonotype was recorded at least ten times. The chain has TRBV7-9 and TRBJ1-1; D unresolved. Germline CDR1 and CDR2: SEHNR and FQNEAQ (reference sequence). With 4 bases removed from V and 5 bases from J, the gap between germline ends came to 14 bases. This CDR3 region has 14 residues. CDR3 in amino acids: CASSSAGFTTEAFF. The CDR3, as DNA: TGTGCCAGCAGCTCCGCAGGTTTTACAACTGAAGCTTTCTTT. The full variable domain, with the rest looked up from reference TRBV7-9 and TRBJ1-1, is DTGVSQNPRHKITKRGQNVTFRCDPISEHNRLYWYRQTLGQGPEFLTYFQNEAQLEKSRLLSDRFSAERPKGSFSTLEIQRTEQGDSAMYLCASSSAGFTTEAFFGQGTRLTVV.

This clonotype has at least ten counts. The chain uses TRBV29-1 and TRBJ1-2; D gene ambiguous. Germline V gives CDR1 SQVTM, CDR2 ANQGSEA. Trimming took off 8 bases at V and 8 bases at J, with 15 bases between the two ends. The CDR3 runs 11 residues. The CDR3 DNA reads TGCAGCTCTCTTACCGAGGGCGGCTACACCTTC. This codes for CSSLTEGGYTF.

The gene calls are TRBV6-1 and TRBJ1-6; 9 nucleotides match TRBD1. V lost 0 bases and J lost 9; bases outside the gene matches: 6. Germline V gene sequence: CDR1 MNHNS, CDR2 SASEGT. This CDR3 is built from 16 residues. In nucleotides, the CDR3 is TGTGCCAGCAGTGAAGCGGACAGGGGCGTTAGTTCACCCCTCCACTTT. The encoded protein is CASSEADRGVSSPLHF.

This clonotype was recorded a few times. The J gene is TRBJ1-1, the V gene TRBV6-5; D gene ambiguous. Germline assignment: CDR1 MNHEY and CDR2 SVGAGI. Trimming left V 7 bases short and J 1 base short, with 13 bases between. The CDR3 has 14 residues. As DNA, the CDR3 is TGTGCCAGCACCTCGGGAGGTTCGAACACTGAAGCTTTCTTT. Amino acid sequence: CASTSGGSNTEAFF.

The chain uses TRBV20-1 and TRBJ2-1; 9 positions agree with TRBD2. The trim removed 2 bases at V and 6 bases at J, leaving 2 bases unmatched. The CDR3 sequence is 13 residues long. Looked up from germline, CDR1 is DFQATT and CDR2 is SNEGSKA (reference sequence). This CDR3 is CSARLAGRNEQFF. For the CDR3, the DNA is TGCAGTGCTAGACTAGCGGGGCGCAATGAGCAGTTCTTC.

In its sample, this clonotype was seen many times. The rearrangement joins TRBV5-1 to TRBJ2-1, with 8 bases identical to TRBD1. Trimming took 0 bases from V and 8 from J; bases not matched to a gene: 4. The CDR3 sequence is 14 residues long. Germline-derived CDR1 and CDR2 are SGHRS and YFSETQ. In DNA form, the CDR3 reads TGCGCCAGCAGCTTGGGGACAGGGAGCGATGAGCAGTTCTTC. Translating gives CASSLGTGSDEQFF.

A note on this clonotype: No conserved phenylalanine or tryptophan is present at the end of the CDR3, so a read error is the likely explanation. The chain combines TRBV4-1 with TRBJ1-5; no clear D gene. Germline lookup yields CDR1 MGHRA and CDR2 YSYEKL. V lost 0 bases, J lost 7 bases, and 13 bases lay in between. The CDR3 spans 15 residues. The CDR3 protein is CASSQDHPGDQPQHS. CDR3 bases: TGCGCCAGCAGCCAAGATCACCCGGGAGACCAGCCCCAGCATTCT.

In regard to this clonotype: Sequence at one end of the junction differs from germline and may be a read error. The gene calls are TRBV7-2 and TRBJ2-5; D gene unclear. CDR1 is SGHTA and CDR2 is FQGNSA in the germline V gene. The CDR3 runs to 12 residues. CDR3 loop: CVSSLIVGTQYF. The CDR3 DNA is TGTGTCAGCAGCTTAATTGTAGGGACCCAGTACTTC.

This clonotype was observed a few times. The rearrangement joins TRBV9 to TRBJ1-3; D might be TRBD1 (5 bases). This CDR3 has 14 amino acids. Germline CDR1 SGDLS, CDR2 YYNGEE. V lost 1 base and J lost 5, with 10 bases in between. The CDR3 here is CASSVRQSRNTIYF. The DNA for the CDR3 is TGTGCCAGCAGCGTACGACAGTCACGAAACACCATATATTTT.